This TCR beta chain emerged from a study of blood T cell repertoires in COVID-19. The data were produced by immunoSEQ multiplex PCR, yet TCRdb's version contains in-frame clones alone and is incomplete. The sample gives 140,000 or so clones, about four fifths of which show up once; 1.5% to 2% is in the top ten. The sequence was obtained from a woman younger than 35 who had been exposed to COVID-19. The sample was PBMCs or T cells enriched from blood (not recorded which).

The CDR3 region is CASSLDWGMDYEQYF. The CDR3 region has the DNA TGTGCCAGCAGCTTAGATTGGGGCATGGACTACGAGCAGTACTTC. This chain uses TRBV11-2 with TRBJ2-7; D perhaps matches TRBD1 (5 bases). V lost 0 bases and J 3 bases, leaving 12 bases between the germline ends. Germline CDR1 is SGHAT and CDR2 is FQNNGV. CDR3 length equals 15 residues.